Below, 4 T cell receptor beta chains from the same sample are listed, as sequenced in a study of shared clonotypes between healthy human individuals. Using immunoSEQ multiplex PCR, the repertoire was profiled, and TCRdb retains in-frame clones only, with some absent. The data hold about half a million clones, with around 77% observed a single time. The sample taken for sequencing was PBMCs. The receptors shown here come from a woman aged 40-49 years in good health. Some clones in this sample may be carry-over from other donors' samples.

V and J are TRBV7-2 and TRBJ2-1, with 9 positions matching TRBD2. CDR3 size: 14 residues. J gave up 8 bases and V 2 bases, and 4 bases lay outside the gene matches. The germline gives CDR1 SGHTA, CDR2 FQGNSA. DNA of the CDR3: TGTGCCAGCAGCTTATTTGGCGGGAGGGATGAGCAGTTCTTC. Translating gives CASSLFGGRDEQFF. Complete variable domain (other parts from reference TRBV7-2 and TRBJ2-1): GAGVSQSPSNKVTEKGKDVELRCDPISGHTALYWYRQSLGQGLEFLIYFQGNSAPDKSGLPSDRFSAERTGGSVSTLTIQRTQQEDSAVYLCASSLFGGRDEQFFGPGTRLTVL.

The chain carries TRBV27 and TRBJ2-2; TRBD1 agrees at 9 bases. V lost 6 bases, J lost 4 bases, and 9 bases stayed unmatched. The CDR3 contains 16 residues. In germline, CDR1 is MNHEY, CDR2 SMNVEV (reference sequence). The CDR3 is CASSLGDRVPTGELFF. The CDR3 DNA is TGTGCCAGCAGCCTAGGGGACAGGGTACCCACCGGGGAGCTGTTTTTT.

The chain employs TRBV11-2 and TRBJ2-7; the D gene is possibly TRBD2 (5 bases). Between the trimmed V and J ends, which lost 6 bases and 2 bases, there was a span of 11 bases. The CDR3 sequence is 13 residues long. Looked up from germline, CDR1 is SGHAT and CDR2 is FQNNGV. For the CDR3, the DNA is TGTGCCAGCAGTCAAGACGGGGCCTACGAGCAGTACTTC. Encoded protein: CASSQDGAYEQYF.

This clone has a single count. The rearrangement links TRBV7-2 to TRBJ1-2, with 7 bases aligning to TRBD1. CDR3 length: 16 residues. With V trimmed by 1 base and J by 4 bases, 9 bases remained unmatched. The germline CDR1 and CDR2 sequences are SGHTA and FQGNSA. The CDR3 nucleotides are TGTGCCAGCAGCTTAGGGGGTACAGGGGCGGGCTATGGCTACACCTTC. It encodes CASSLGGTGAGYGYTF.